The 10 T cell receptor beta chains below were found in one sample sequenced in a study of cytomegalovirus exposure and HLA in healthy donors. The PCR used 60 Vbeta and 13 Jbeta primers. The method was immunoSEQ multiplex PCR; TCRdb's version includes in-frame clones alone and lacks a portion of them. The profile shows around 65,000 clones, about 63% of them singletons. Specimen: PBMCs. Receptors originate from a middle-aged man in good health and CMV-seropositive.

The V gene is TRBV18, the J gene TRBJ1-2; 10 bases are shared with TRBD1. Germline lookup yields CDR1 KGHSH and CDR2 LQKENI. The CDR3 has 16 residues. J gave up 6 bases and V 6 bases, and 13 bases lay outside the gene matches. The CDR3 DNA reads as TGTGCCAGCTCTCGTGACAGGGGGCTTCGGGAGGATGGCTACACCTTC. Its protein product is CASSRDRGLREDGYTF.

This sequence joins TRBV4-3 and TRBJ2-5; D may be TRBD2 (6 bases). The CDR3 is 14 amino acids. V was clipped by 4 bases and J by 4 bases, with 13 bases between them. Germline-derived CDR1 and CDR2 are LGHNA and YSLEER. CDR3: CASSLRLVGETQYF. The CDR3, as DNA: TGCGCCAGCAGCCTAAGACTAGTCGGAGAGACCCAGTACTTC.

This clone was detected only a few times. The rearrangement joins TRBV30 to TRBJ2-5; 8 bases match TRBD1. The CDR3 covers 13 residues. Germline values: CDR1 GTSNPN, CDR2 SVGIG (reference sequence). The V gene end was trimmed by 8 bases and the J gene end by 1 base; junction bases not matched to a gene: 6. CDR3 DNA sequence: TGTGCCACTGACAGGGGATCCCAAGAGACCCAGTACTTC. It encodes CATDRGSQETQYF.

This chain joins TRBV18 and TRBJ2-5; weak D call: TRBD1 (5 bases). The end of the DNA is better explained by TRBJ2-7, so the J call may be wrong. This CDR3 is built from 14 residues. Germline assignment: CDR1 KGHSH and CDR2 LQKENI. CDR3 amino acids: CASSRRAPDYEQYF. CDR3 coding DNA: TGTGCCAGCTCCCGCAGGGCCCCGGACTACGAGCAGTACTTC.

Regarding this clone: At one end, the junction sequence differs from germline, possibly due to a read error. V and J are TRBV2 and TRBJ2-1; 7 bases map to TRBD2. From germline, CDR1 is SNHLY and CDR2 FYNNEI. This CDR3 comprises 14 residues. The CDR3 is CASSEGATSREGIF. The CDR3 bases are TGTGCCAGCAGTGAAGGAGCGACTAGCAGGGAGGGGATCTTC. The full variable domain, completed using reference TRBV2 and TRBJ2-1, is EPEVTQTPSHQVTQMGQEVILRCVPISNHLYFYWYRQILGQKVEFLVSFYNNEISEKSEIFDDQFSVERPDGSNFTLKIRSTKLEDSAMYFCASSEGATSREGIFGPGTRLTVL.

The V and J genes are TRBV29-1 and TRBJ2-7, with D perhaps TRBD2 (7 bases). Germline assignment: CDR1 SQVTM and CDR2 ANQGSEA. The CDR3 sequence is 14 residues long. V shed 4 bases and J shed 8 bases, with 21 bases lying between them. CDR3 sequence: CSVGQGGGRSQQYF. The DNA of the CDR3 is TGCAGCGTTGGGCAAGGGGGGGGGAGGTCACAGCAGTACTTC.

The chain's CDR3 is CASSARDSSWGYTF. For the CDR3, the DNA is TGTGCCAGCAGCGCCCGGGACAGCTCTTGGGGCTACACCTTC. The V call is TRBV5-5, the J call TRBJ1-2, with TRBD1 matching 7 bases. Losses at the gene ends were 4 bases for V and 8 bases for J; bases not matched to a gene: 11. Germline CDR1 reads SGHKS; CDR2 reads YYEKEE (reference sequence). This CDR3 comprises 14 residues.

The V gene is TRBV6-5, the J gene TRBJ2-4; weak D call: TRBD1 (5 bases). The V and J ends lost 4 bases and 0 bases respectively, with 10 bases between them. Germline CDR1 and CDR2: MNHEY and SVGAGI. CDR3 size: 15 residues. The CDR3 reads CASSSPTEAKNIQYF. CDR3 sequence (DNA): TGTGCCAGCAGTTCTCCGACAGAAGCCAAAAACATTCAGTACTTC.

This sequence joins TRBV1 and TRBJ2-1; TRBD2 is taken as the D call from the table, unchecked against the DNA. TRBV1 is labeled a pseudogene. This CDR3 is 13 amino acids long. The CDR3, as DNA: TGCACCAGCCCGACCCAGCGGTCCAATGAGCAGTTCTTC. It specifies CTSPTQRSNEQFF.

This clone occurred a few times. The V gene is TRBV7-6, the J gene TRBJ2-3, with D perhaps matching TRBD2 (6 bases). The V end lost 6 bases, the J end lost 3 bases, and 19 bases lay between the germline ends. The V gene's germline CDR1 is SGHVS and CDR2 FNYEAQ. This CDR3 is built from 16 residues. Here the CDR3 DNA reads TGTGCCAGCAGTTGGGGGTCGGGCGGGGTGACAGATACGCAGTATTTT. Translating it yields CASSWGSGGVTDTQYF.